One and the same sample provided the 19 T cell receptor beta chains below, sequenced in a study of blood T cell repertoires in COVID-19. Sequencing used immunoSEQ multiplex PCR; TCRdb keeps in-frame clones, though not all of them. Of about 180,000 clones in the sample, about 82% were seen once. The sample taken for sequencing was PBMCs or T cells enriched from blood (not recorded which). These receptors came from a woman aged 30 to 39 who had recovered from COVID-19.

The V gene is TRBV2, the J gene TRBJ2-2; TRBD2 matches 11 bases. Trimming removed 4 bases from V and 7 bases from J; junction bases left unmatched: 5. The CDR3 length is 15 residues. CDR1 is SNHLY, CDR2 FYNNEI, per germline. The CDR3 region is CASSGLAGGIGELFF. Here the CDR3 DNA reads TGTGCCAGCAGTGGCCTAGCGGGAGGAATCGGGGAGCTGTTTTTT.

The chain combines TRBV7-9 with TRBJ2-6, with unresolved D. Germline V gene sequence: CDR1 SEHNR, CDR2 FQNEAQ (reference sequence). CDR3 length equals 17 residues. The V gene lost 2 bases and the J gene lost 4 bases, with 15 bases spanning the gap. As DNA, the CDR3 is TGTGCCAGCAGCTTAAAGCAGGCCTCGAGAGGGGCCAACGTCCTGACTTTC. It specifies CASSLKQASRGANVLTF.

This chain joins TRBV7-2 and TRBJ2-5; D is possibly TRBD1 (6 bases). The CDR3 loop spans 14 amino acids. CDR1 and CDR2 (germline): SGHTA, FQGNSA. V dropped 3 bases and J dropped 3 bases, with 11 bases sitting between them. CDR3 sequence (DNA): TGTGCCAGCAGCTTCAACAGGGTCAAAGAGACCCAGTACTTC. As protein: CASSFNRVKETQYF.

Turning to this clone: Other DNA sequences from this sample encode an identical CDR3 as well. The chain combines TRBV3-1 (or the pseudogene TRBV3-2) with TRBJ1-5; weak D call: TRBD1 (5 bases). Germline V CDR1 and CDR2: LGHDT, YNNKEL (reference sequence). V lost 1 base and J lost 7, with 11 bases in between. CDR3 length: 14 residues. The CDR3 here is CASSQGAGNQPQHF. Written as DNA, the CDR3 is TGTGCCAGCAGCCAAGGGGCAGGGAACCAGCCCCAGCATTTT.

CDR3 sequence reads: CASSEGGRISYNEQFF. CDR3 nucleotides: TGCGCCAGCAGTGAGGGCGGGAGAATTTCCTACAATGAGCAGTTCTTC. The genes are TRBV10-2 and TRBJ2-1, with 7 positions matching TRBD2. V lost 2 bases to trimming and J lost 1 base; unmatched junction nucleotides: 5. The germline V gene encodes CDR1 WSHSY and CDR2 SAAADI. CDR3 size: 16 residues.

This chain connects TRBV7-2 to TRBJ2-2; D might be TRBD2 (6 bases). Germline loops: CDR1 SGHTA, CDR2 FQGNSA. The germline V and J ends were trimmed by 5 bases and 3 bases, with 10 bases remaining between them. This CDR3 contains 14 residues. The CDR3 loop reads CASSGGTYTGELFF. CDR3 nucleotides: TGTGCCAGCAGCGGGGGGACCTACACCGGGGAGCTGTTTTTT.

This chain joins TRBV5-1 and TRBJ1-2; TRBD1 matches 7 bases. With 3 bases clipped from V and 8 bases from J, the junction kept 10 bases outside the gene matches. CDR1 SGHRS and CDR2 YFSETQ come from the germline V gene. This CDR3 region has 14 residues. The CDR3 nucleotides are TGCGCCAGCAGCTCTCGACAGGGCAATGGGGGCTACACCTTC. Protein sequence: CASSSRQGNGGYTF.

The J gene is TRBJ2-1, the V gene TRBV27; 8 bases align to TRBD2. Germline loops: CDR1 MNHEY, CDR2 SMNVEV (reference sequence). The CDR3 loop spans 17 amino acids. The V gene end was trimmed by 6 bases and the J gene end by 3 bases; junction bases not matched to a gene: 13. The CDR3 here is CASSPKSEREFYNEQFF. CDR3 sequence (DNA): TGTGCCAGCAGCCCGAAGTCGGAGCGGGAGTTCTACAATGAGCAGTTCTTC.

This clone showed up just once. This chain joins TRBV6-5 and TRBJ2-5, with 7 bases that match TRBD2. The trim removed 8 bases at V and 2 bases at J, leaving 8 bases unmatched. CDR1 MNHEY and CDR2 SVGAGI come from the germline V gene. This CDR3 region has 14 residues. CDR3 DNA: TGTGCCAGCGGGGGGGTCAGGACACAAGAGACCCAGTACTTC. It encodes CASGGVRTQETQYF.

This chain connects TRBV5-5 to TRBJ1-3; D is unresolved. The CDR3 has 15 amino acids. Germline-derived CDR1 and CDR2 are SGHKS and YYEKEE (reference sequence). The germline V and J ends were trimmed by 4 bases and 4 bases, with 15 bases remaining between them. Here the CDR3 reads CASSLRSGRGNTIYF. The CDR3, as DNA: TGTGCCAGCAGCCTGAGGTCGGGTAGGGGAAACACCATATATTTT.

This clone showed up just a few times. V and J are TRBV18 and TRBJ2-1, with 9 nucleotides matching TRBD1. Germline V gene data show CDR1 as KGHSH and CDR2 as LQKENI. V trimming: 4 bases; J trimming: 8 bases; junction bases outside the gene matches: 9. The CDR3 has 15 residues. CDR3 nucleotide sequence: TGTGCCAGCTCACTAGGACAGGGGACCGGGGATGAGCAGTTCTTC. Its protein product is CASSLGQGTGDEQFF.

The rearrangement links TRBV3-1 (or the pseudogene TRBV3-2) to TRBJ2-2; 8 bases fit TRBD2. This CDR3 has 14 amino acids. CDR1 and CDR2 from the germline V gene are LGHDT and YNNKEL (reference sequence). The trim removed 3 bases at V and 6 bases at J, leaving 3 bases unmatched. For the CDR3, the DNA is TGTGCCAGCAGCCACAGCGGGAGTTCCGGGGAGCTGTTTTTT. This encodes CASSHSGSSGELFF.

The chain uses TRBV19 and TRBJ2-1; TRBD2 aligns across 9 bases. Germline lookup yields CDR1 LNHDA and CDR2 SQIVND (reference sequence). The CDR3 runs 16 residues. The V and J ends lost 4 bases and 3 bases, in that order; junction bases with no gene match: 7. CDR3 bases: TGTGCCAGTAGTAGGACTAGCGAAGGAATCTACAATGAGCAGTTCTTC. As protein: CASSRTSEGIYNEQFF.

The CDR3 protein is CASSISTGLAQNSPLHF. Written as DNA, the CDR3 is TGTGCCAGCAGCATATCGACGGGTCTCGCCCAAAATTCACCCCTCCACTTT. J is TRBJ1-6 and V is TRBV11-2; D call uncertain. The CDR3 spans 17 residues. Looked up from germline, CDR1 is SGHAT and CDR2 is FQNNGV. Trimming cost V 5 bases and J 7 bases, with 21 bases left between them.

The chain recombines TRBV10-1 with TRBJ2-3; D might be TRBD1 (5 bases). CDR1 and CDR2 from the germline V gene are WNHNN and SYGVQD (reference sequence). This CDR3 comprises 14 residues. Between the trimmed V and J ends, which lost 0 bases and 4 bases, there was a span of 8 bases. The CDR3 DNA reads TGCGCCAGCAGTGAGTCTGGGGCAGCAGATACGCAGTATTTT. Residues: CASSESGAADTQYF.

This rearrangement joins TRBV9 to TRBJ1-2; D unclear. The CDR3 has 13 amino acids. Germline values: CDR1 SGDLS, CDR2 YYNGEE. The germline V and J ends were trimmed by 0 bases and 6 bases, with 9 bases remaining between them. CDR3 bases: TGTGCCAGCAGCGTAGGGAAGACTGATGGCTACACCTTC. Translated: CASSVGKTDGYTF. Variable domain in full (rest from reference TRBV9 and TRBJ1-2): DSGVTQTPKHLITATGQRVTLRCSPRSGDLSVYWYQQSLDQGLQFLIQYYNGEERAKGNILERFSAQQFPDLHSELNLSSLELGDSALYFCASSVGKTDGYTFGSGTRLTVV.

The chain employs TRBV6-1 and TRBJ1-3; D ambiguous. V lost 2 bases to trimming and J lost 0 bases, with 8 bases between them. Germline lookup yields CDR1 MNHNS and CDR2 SASEGT. The CDR3 contains 15 residues. The CDR3 DNA is TGTGCCAGCAGTGAACCAGGAACCTCTGGAAACACCATATATTTT. The encoded protein is CASSEPGTSGNTIYF.

The count of this clone is one. Here the CDR3 DNA reads TGCGCCAGCAGTGTAGGTTCGGGCTACGAGCAGTACTTC. It codes for CASSVGSGYEQYF. The V call is TRBV10-2, the J call TRBJ2-7, with D uncertain. The V gene's germline CDR1 is WSHSY and CDR2 SAAADI. V gave up 4 bases and J gave up 3 bases, with 10 bases separating them. CDR3 length: 13 amino acids.

Regarding this clone: Its ends do not fully match the called genes, so a read error is possible. The chain has TRBV6-5 and TRBJ2-2; D is possibly TRBD2 (5 bases). The CDR3 runs to 15 residues. The V gene's germline CDR1 is MNHEY and CDR2 SVGAGI. CDR3 loop: CASTAIRAGTGKLFF. For the CDR3, the DNA is TGTGCCAGCACCGCTATCCGGGCGGGCACCGGGAAGCTGTTTTTT.